This T cell receptor (beta chain) was retrieved from a study of CD8 T cells in ankylosing spondylitis. Points from the study as a whole: According to the report, clones linked to the disease were significantly enriched in matched synovial fluid samples taken from ankylosing spondylitis patients. Some of these motif variants have turned up before, in reports on reactive arthritis synovial fluid and blood. A motif in TCR beta, a set of seven to nine highly homologous variants, appeared characteristic of ankylosing spondylitis blood. Relatively rare in peripheral blood, disease-linked clones were also CD8+.

Points on this clonotype: The antigen is not known.

Quantitative 5'-RACE was performed with molecular barcodes, and it yielded the TCR beta libraries. A single record per CDR3 protein comes from TCRdb applying MiXCR to the 5' RACE reads. The table lists under 950,000 distinct CDR3 sequences, 15% to 20% of them singletons, with under 20% in the top ten. The V gene's germline CDR1 is MNHNS and CDR2 SASEGT. V was pared by 6 bases and J by 1 base, with 15 bases between. This CDR3 comprises 15 residues. Sequences were obtained from blood, either unsorted or a sorted T cell fraction (not recorded which). This chain links TRBV6-1 with TRBJ1-1, with a tentative D call TRBD1 (6 bases). The TCR sequence derives from a male donor with ankylosing spondylitis. The CDR3 nucleotides read TGTGCCAGCAGGCGGAACAGGGCGGAGAACACTGAAGCTTTCTTT. This encodes CASRRNRAENTEAFF.